Sequencing of this T cell receptor beta chain was carried out in a study of OX40 agonist ivuxolimab in advanced cancers. Study-level information: Every 2 weeks, ivuxolimab was infused into the patients intravenously at between 0.01 and 10 mg/kg. Overall study results and limits: In general, CD8+ T cells held more expanded clones than CD4+ did, on average. Clonal expansion from baseline to week 6 occurred in both CD4+ and CD8+ T cells.

Turning to this clone: The target antigen is unknown.

Repertoires were generated with immunoSEQ multiplex PCR, while TCRdb's copy carries only in-frame clones and drops some. The data hold roughly 91,000 clones, with about 96% observed a single time. CDR3 length: 13 residues. Between the trimmed V and J ends, which lost 5 bases and 0 bases, there was a span of 8 bases. Germline loops: CDR1 MNHEY, CDR2 SMNVEV (reference sequence). This receptor was taken from an adult with an advanced solid tumor such as melanoma, head and neck, liver or kidney cancer. Sequencing used CD4+ or CD8+ T cells sorted from blood, obtained in a trial of the OX40 agonist ivuxolimab. The chain has TRBV27 and TRBJ2-7, with D possibly being TRBD2 (5 bases). CDR3 in DNA: TGTGCCAGCAGTCGAGGGTACTCCTACGAGCAGTACTTC. Protein product: CASSRGYSYEQYF.